This TCR beta chain is from a study of blood T cell repertoires in COVID-19 (dated by TCRdb to 2020 to 2021). Broadly, across the study: Collaborator samples came from the United States, Italy and Spain and covered acute and convalescent phases of COVID-19. Sample metadata almost always included a de-identified subject ID, COVID-19 status, age in years and sex. Where HLA class I and class II types were available, the types were taken from metadata supplied by the sample provider, not from assay-based typing. The prospective study material was composed of cDNA or gDNA derived from T cells, B-cell-depleted T cells, or PBMCs. The dataset comprised deeply sampled blood TCRbeta repertoires from subjects exposed to, actively infected with, or recovered from COVID-19. Samples came from the ongoing ImmuneRACE study (first 160 participants) plus 1,254 subjects from 6 global collaborators. A freely available public database, intended as a resource for researchers studying the immune response to SARS-CoV-2, is where the repertoires were released. General conclusions and limits of the study: The amount of clinical and demographic metadata varied by source and participant and was provided uncurated.

TCRbeta CDR3 regions were amplified from genomic DNA using the immunoSEQ Assay, a bias-controlled multiplex PCR. The paper's data handling went like this. The number of nucleated cells in each sample was estimated by amplification of reference gene primers within the assay. Sequence reads were collapsed and filtered to measure the absolute abundance of every unique TCRbeta CDR3 rearrangement. For each sample, productive Simpson clonality was calculated as the square root of Simpson's diversity index over productive rearrangements. The table comes from immuneACCESS by way of TCRdb, which keeps in-frame sequences with V and J called. Part of the clones is missing from these tables; in studies checked, under half for an unresolved V gene and the rest for unknown reasons. From that table come the V and J calls and clone size; the DNA was used to work out D and trimming. The sample yields 310,000 or so clones; about nine tenths were counted once. Clones ranked in the top ten supply approximately 10% of the sample.

This clone was picked up a small number of times. This clone's antigen is unknown. It has no much larger one-base neighbor in the sample; base qualities were not kept. The CDR1 and CDR2 encoded by the germline V gene (reference sequence) are LNHNV and YYDKDF. From cysteine to phenylalanine, the CDR3 is 15 amino acids long. The only DNA kept is the CDR3, 45 bases in frame from the first base. The junction shows trimming of 2 bases on V and 6 bases on J, plus 11 bases between the germline ends. One collaborating source in Seattle enrolled patients during active infection and followed them longitudinally through the course of disease. Collaborating institutions collected whole blood in K2EDTA tubes following their own protocols. For TCRbeta analysis, collaborators shipped samples as frozen whole blood, isolated PBMCs, or DNA extracted from either of those sample types.

The sample taken for sequencing was peripheral blood. The TCR was taken from a woman in her thirties with COVID-19, enrolled during active disease. The V and J genes are TRBV15 and TRBJ2-6; no D gene is confidently identified. The DNA reads TGTGCCACCAGCAGATCAAGACTGCCGGCCAACGTCCTGACTTTC. Its amino acids are CATSRSRLPANVLTF.